The T cell receptor (beta chain) under discussion was sequenced for a study of cytomegalovirus exposure and HLA in healthy donors. Study-level points and caveats: 164 TCR beta chains were listed as cytomegalovirus-associated.

In the case of this clone: Its antigen is not known.

Method: immunoSEQ multiplex PCR; TCRdb's copy keeps in-frame clones and lacks some. The sample records over 110,000 clones, roughly 86% being singletons. CDR3 length: 13 residues. V shed 4 bases and J shed 5 bases, with 12 bases lying between them. CDR1 SGHRS and CDR2 YFSETQ come from the germline V gene. This sequence joins TRBV5-1 and TRBJ1-1; possibly TRBD1 for D (5 bases). The sequenced sample was PBMCs. The sequence was collected from a man younger than 35 in good health and CMV-seropositive. CDR3 sequence: CASSPPAGTEAFF. CDR3 sequence (DNA): TGCGCCAGCAGCCCCCCTGCAGGGACTGAAGCTTTCTTT.